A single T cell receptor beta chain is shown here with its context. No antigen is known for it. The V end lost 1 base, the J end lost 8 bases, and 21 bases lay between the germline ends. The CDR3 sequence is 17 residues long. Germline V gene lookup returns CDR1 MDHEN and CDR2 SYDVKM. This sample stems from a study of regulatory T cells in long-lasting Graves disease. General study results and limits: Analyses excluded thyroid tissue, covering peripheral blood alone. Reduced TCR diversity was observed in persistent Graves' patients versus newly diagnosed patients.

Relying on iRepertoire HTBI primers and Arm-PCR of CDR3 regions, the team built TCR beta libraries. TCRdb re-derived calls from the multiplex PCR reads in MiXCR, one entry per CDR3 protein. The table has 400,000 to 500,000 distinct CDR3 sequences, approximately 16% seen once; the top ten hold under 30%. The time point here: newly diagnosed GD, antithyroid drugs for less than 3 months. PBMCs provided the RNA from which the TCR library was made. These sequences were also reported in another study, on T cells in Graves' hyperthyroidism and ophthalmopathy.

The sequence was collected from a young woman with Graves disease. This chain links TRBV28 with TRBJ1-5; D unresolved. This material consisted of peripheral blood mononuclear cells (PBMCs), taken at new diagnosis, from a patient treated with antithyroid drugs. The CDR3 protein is CASSLLEGRGFREPQHF. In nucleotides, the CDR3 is TGTGCCAGCAGTTTATTGGAGGGTCGGGGATTTAGGGAGCCCCAGCATTTT.